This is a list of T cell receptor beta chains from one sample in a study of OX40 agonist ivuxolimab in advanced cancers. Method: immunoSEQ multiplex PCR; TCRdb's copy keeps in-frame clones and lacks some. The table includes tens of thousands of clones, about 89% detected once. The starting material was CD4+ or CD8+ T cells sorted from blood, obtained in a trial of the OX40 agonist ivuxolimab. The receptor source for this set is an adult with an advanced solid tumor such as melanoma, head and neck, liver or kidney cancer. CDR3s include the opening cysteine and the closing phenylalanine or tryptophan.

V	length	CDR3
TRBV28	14	CASSWPGSNQPQHF
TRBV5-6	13	CASSRQGAYEQYF
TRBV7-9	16	CASRGRGTRLTDTQYF
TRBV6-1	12	CASSEQPDTQYF
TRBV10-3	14	CAISEKGGIETQYF
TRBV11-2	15	CASSLDNRAAYEQYF
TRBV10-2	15	CASSEGARYPGELFF
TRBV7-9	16	CASSTTSGGGFYTQYF
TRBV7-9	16	CASSPRDGGSYNEQFF
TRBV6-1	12	CATSGGSPEAFF
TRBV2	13	CASSRGDDNTIYF
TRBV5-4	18	CASSLWLAGGSSYNEQFF
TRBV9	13	CASSVGRGTEAFF
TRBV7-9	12	CASSSDTYEQYF
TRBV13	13	CASSELQGYEQYF
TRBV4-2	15	CASSQIRDRAPEAFF
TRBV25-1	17	CASSEFGVNSYNSPLHF
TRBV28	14	CATEQRDSNQPQHF
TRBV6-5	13	CASSYSGRPEAFF
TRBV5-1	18	CASSLVGQGGYMNTEAFF
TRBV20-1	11	CSQDRGETQYF
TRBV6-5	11	CASNHRETQYF
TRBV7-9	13	CASSWGTAGELFF
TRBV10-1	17	CASSESEFDRLVDEQFF
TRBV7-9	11	CASSLLETQYF
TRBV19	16	CASTLPRVLPGNTIYF
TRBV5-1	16	CASSFEPGGDPYEQYF
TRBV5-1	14	CASSLGQWGDTQYF
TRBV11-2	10	CASSLTTQYF
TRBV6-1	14	CASSEGVEQETQYF
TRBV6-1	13	CASREQGFHEQYF
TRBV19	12	CATDRGDRGYTF
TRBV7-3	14	CASSLGQGNTEAFF
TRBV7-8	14	CASSLEGTGEKLFF
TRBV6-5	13	CASSYPGGGEQYF
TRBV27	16	CASTTERGGSTDTQYF
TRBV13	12	CASSPPGNTIYF
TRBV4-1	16	CASKETGTGGTDTQYF
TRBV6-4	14	CANGRSYSNQPQHF
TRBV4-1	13	CASSLPEPDTQYF
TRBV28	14	CASSPIEVSGELFF
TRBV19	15	CASRAPTGDNTEAFF